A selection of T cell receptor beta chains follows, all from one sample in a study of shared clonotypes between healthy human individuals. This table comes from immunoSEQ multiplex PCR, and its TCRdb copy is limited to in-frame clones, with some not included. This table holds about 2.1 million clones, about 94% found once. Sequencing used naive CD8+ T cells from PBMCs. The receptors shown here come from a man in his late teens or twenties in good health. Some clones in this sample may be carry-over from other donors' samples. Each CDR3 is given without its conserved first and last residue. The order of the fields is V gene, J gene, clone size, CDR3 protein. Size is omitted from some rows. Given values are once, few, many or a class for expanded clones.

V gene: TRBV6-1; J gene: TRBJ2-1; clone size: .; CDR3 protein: ASSEGLAGGDEQF
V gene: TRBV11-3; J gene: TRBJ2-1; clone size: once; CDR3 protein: ASSLGWSAYNEQF
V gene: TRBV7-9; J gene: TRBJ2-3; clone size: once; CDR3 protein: ASRKGGDTQY
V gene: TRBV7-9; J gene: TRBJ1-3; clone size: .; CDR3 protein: ASSLQGTGNTIY
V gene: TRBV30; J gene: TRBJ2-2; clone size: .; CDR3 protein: AWSSSGRRQLGELF
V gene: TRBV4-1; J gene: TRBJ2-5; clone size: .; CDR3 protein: ASSHSWQEAGETQY
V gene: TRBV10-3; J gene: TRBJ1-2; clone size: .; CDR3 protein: AISGLGEVTPNYGYT
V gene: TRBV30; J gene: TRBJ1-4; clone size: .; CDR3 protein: AWGSPGEKLF
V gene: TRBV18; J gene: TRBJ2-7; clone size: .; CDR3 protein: ASSPWDSYEQY
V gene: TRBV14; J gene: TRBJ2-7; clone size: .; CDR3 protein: ASSQEIGSYEQY
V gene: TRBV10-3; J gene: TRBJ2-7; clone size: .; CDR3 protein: AISESITAGQGYEQY
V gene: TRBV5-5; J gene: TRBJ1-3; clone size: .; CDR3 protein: ASSLFSVLSSGNTIY
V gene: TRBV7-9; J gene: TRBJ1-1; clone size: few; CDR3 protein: ASNVPGMETEAF
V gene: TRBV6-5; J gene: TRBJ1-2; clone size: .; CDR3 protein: ASSYRFSSYNYGYT
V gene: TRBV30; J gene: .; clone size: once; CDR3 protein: ACLTSYEQY
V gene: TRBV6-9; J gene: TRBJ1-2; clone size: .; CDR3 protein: ASYSRVYGYT
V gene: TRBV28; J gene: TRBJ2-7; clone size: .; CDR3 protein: ASSIGTGGYEQY
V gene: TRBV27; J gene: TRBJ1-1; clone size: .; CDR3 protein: ASSTGLPRTEAF
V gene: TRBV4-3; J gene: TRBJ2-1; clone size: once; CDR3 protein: ASSQDGTGGEQF
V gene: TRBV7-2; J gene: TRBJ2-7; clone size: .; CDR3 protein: ASSSGLYRLYEQY
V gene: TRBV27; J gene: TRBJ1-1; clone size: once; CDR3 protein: ASSPYDGESTEAF
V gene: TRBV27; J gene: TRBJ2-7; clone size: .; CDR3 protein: ASSLRGTGPYEQY
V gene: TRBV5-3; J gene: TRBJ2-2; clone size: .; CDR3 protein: ARSLWGLVFSTGELF
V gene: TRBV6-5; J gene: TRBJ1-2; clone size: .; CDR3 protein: ASSAPGTFLGGYT
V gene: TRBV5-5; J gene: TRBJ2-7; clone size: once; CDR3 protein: ASSQDGTRSYEQY
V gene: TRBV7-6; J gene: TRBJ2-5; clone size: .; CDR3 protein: ASSLTSGRAETQY
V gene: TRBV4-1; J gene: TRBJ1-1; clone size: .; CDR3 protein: ASSQSGGGMNTEAF
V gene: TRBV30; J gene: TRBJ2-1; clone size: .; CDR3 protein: AWSPWGPSGSINEQF